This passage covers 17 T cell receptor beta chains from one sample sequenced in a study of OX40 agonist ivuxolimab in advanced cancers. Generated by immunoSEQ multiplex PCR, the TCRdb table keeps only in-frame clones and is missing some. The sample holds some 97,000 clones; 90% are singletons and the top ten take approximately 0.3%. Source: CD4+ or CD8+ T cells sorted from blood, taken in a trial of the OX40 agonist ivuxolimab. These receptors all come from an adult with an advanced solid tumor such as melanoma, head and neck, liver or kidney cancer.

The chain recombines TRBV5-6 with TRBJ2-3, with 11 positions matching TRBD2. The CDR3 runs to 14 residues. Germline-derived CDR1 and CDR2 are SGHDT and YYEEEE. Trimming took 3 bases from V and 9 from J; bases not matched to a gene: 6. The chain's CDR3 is CASSSISGRGTQYF. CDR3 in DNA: TGTGCCAGCAGCTCCATTAGCGGGAGGGGAACGCAGTATTTT.

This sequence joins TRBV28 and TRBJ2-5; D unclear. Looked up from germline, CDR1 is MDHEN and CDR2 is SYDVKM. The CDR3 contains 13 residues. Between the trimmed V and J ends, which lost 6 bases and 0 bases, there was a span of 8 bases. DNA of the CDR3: TGTGCCAGCAGATCTGGGTACCAAGAGACCCAGTACTTC. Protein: CASRSGYQETQYF.

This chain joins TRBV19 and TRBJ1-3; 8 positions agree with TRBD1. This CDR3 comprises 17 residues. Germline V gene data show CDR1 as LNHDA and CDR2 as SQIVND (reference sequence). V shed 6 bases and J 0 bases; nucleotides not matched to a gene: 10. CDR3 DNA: TGTGCCAGTAGCGACCAGGGGGCTACGAGCTCTGGAAACACCATATATTTT. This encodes CASSDQGATSSGNTIYF. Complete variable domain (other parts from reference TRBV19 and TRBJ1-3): DGGITQSPKYLFRKEGQNVTLSCEQNLNHDAMYWYRQDPGQGLRLIYYSQIVNDFQKGDIAEGYSVSREKKESFPLTVTSAQKNPTAFYLCASSDQGATSSGNTIYFGEGSWLTVV.

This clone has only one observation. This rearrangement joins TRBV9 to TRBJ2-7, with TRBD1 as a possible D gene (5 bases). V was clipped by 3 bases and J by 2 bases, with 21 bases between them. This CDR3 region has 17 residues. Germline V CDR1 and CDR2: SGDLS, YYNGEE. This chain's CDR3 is CASSADSSESPPYEQYF. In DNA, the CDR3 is TGTGCCAGCAGCGCAGACAGTTCGGAAAGTCCCCCCTACGAGCAGTACTTC.

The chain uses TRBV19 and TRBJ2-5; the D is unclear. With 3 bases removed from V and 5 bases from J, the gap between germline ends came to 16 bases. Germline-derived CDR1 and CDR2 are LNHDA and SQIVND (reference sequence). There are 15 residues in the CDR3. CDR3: CASSIYGALTETQYF. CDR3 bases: TGTGCCAGTAGTATTTACGGAGCACTGACGGAGACCCAGTACTTC. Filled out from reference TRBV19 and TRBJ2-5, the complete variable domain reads DGGITQSPKYLFRKEGQNVTLSCEQNLNHDAMYWYRQDPGQGLRLIYYSQIVNDFQKGDIAEGYSVSREKKESFPLTVTSAQKNPTAFYLCASSIYGALTETQYFGPGTRLLVL.

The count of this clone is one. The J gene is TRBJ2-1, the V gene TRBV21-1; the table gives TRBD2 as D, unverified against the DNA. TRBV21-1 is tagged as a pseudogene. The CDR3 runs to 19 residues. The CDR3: CASSKAASGSCSCYNEQFF. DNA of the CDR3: TGTGCCAGCAGCAAAGCGGCTAGCGGGAGCTGTAGTTGCTACAATGAGCAGTTCTTC.

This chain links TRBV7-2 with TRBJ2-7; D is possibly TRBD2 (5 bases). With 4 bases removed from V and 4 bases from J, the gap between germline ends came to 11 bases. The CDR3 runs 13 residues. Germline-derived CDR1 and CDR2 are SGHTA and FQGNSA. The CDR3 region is CASSSSSFYEQYF. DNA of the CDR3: TGTGCCAGCAGCTCTTCTAGCTTTTACGAGCAGTACTTC.

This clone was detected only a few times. The CDR3 loop reads CASSLSGTSDEQYF. The CDR3 DNA follows: TGTGCCAGCAGCCTATCGGGGACTAGCGACGAGCAGTACTTC. The rearrangement uses TRBV6-1 and TRBJ2-7; 10 nucleotides agree with TRBD2. The CDR3 totals 14 residues. The ends lost 6 bases at V and 5 bases at J; junction bases unmatched: 7. Per germline, CDR1 MNHNS and CDR2 SASEGT.

This chain's CDR3 is CASSPPENTGELFF. CDR3 coding DNA: TGTGCCAGCAGCCCCCCAGAAAACACCGGGGAGCTGTTTTTT. The chain recombines TRBV7-3 with TRBJ2-2, with D unresolved. V dropped 5 bases and J dropped 2 bases, with 9 bases sitting between them. There are 14 residues in the CDR3. Germline CDR1 SGHTA, CDR2 FQGTGA.

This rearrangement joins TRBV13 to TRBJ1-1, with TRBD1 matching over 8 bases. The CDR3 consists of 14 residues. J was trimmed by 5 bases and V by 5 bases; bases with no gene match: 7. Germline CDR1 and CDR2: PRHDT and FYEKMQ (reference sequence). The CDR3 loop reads CASSRYRGVTEAFF. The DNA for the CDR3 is TGTGCCAGCAGCAGATACAGGGGGGTTACTGAAGCTTTCTTT.

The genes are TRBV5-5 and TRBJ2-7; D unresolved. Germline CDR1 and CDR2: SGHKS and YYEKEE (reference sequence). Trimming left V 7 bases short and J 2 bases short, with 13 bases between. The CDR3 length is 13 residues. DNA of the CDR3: TGTGCCAGCGGCGTAGGCCCCACCTACGAGCAGTACTTC. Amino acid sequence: CASGVGPTYEQYF.

This CDR3 reads CASSPSDRRNTEAFF. The CDR3 coding sequence is TGTGCCAGCTCACCATCCGACAGGCGGAACACTGAAGCTTTCTTT. The V gene is TRBV18, the J gene TRBJ1-1, with TRBD1 as a possible D gene (6 bases). This CDR3 is built from 15 residues. Trimming took off 2 bases at V and 1 base at J, with 11 bases between the two ends. Per the germline V gene, CDR1 is KGHSH and CDR2 is LQKENI.

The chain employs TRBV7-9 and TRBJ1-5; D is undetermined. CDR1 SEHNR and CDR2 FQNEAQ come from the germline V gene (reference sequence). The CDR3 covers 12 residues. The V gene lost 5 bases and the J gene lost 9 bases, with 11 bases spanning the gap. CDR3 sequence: CASSPRIGPQHF. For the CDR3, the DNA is TGTGCCAGCAGCCCAAGGATTGGGCCCCAGCATTTT.

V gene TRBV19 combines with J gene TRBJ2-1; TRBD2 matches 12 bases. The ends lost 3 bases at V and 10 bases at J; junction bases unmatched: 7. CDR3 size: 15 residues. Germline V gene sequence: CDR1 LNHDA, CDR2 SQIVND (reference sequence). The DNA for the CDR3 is TGTGCCAGTAGTATGTATCTAGCGGGAGGGCACGAGCAGTTCTTC. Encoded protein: CASSMYLAGGHEQFF.

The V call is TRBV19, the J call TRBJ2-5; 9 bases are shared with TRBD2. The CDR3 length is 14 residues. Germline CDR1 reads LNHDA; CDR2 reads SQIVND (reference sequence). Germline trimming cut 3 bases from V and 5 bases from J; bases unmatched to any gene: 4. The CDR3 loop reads CASSILAGLETQYF. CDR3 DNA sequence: TGTGCCAGTAGTATCCTAGCGGGATTGGAGACCCAGTACTTC.

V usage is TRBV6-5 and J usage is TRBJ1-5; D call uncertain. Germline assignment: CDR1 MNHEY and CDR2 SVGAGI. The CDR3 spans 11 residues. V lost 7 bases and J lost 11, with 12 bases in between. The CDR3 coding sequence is TGTGCCAGCAACCTCGGAGGAGCCCAGCATTTT. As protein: CASNLGGAQHF.

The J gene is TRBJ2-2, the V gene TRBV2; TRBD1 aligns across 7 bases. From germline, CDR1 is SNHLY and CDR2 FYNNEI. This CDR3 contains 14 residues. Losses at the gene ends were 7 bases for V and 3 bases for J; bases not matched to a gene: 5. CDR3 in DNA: TGTGCCAGCATCCCGGGACAGCACACCGGGGAGCTGTTTTTT. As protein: CASIPGQHTGELFF.